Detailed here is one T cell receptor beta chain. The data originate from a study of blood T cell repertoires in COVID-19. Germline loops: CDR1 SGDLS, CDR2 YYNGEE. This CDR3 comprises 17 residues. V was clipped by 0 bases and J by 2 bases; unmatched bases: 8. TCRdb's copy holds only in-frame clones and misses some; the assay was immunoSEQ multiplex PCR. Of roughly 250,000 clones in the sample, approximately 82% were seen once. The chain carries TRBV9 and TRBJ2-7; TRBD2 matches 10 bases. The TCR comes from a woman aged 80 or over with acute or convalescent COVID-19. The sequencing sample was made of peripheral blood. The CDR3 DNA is TGTGCCAGCAGCGTAGCGGGGTCAGCGGGAGGGCCCTACGAGCAGTACTTC. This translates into CASSVAGSAGGPYEQYF.